This TCR beta chain was documented in a study of regulatory T cells in long-lasting Graves disease. HTBI primers from iRepertoire and Arm-PCR of CDR3 regions yielded the TCR beta libraries. TCRdb reprocessed the multiplex PCR reads via MiXCR and lists one record per CDR3 protein. The top ten clones hold roughly 30% of a sample with a few hundred thousand distinct CDR3 sequences, around a quarter of them seen once. This CDR3 region has 15 residues. Trimming removed 6 bases from V and 1 base from J; junction bases left unmatched: 8. This clonotype was detected ten times or more. Time point described: persistent/refractory GD, antithyroid drugs over 5 years with positive TRAb. Making the TCR library involved RNA that had been extracted from PBMCs.

This chain uses TRBV12-3 or TRBV12-4 with TRBJ2-7; TRBD2 aligns across 8 bases. The material was peripheral blood mononuclear cells (PBMCs), obtained when the disease was refractory, from a patient treated with antithyroid drugs. The TCR comes from a female donor with Graves disease. As DNA, the CDR3 is TGTGCCAGCAGCCCGCTAGCGGGCACGTCCTACGAGCAGTACTTC. Translation gives CASSPLAGTSYEQYF.